The rows below give T cell receptor beta chains drawn from one sample of a study of blood T cell repertoires in COVID-19. The table came from immunoSEQ multiplex PCR; TCRdb's copy has only in-frame clones and leaves some out. The sample lists 220,000 or so clones, 82% seen once, with 3% to 4% in the top ten. Sequences were obtained from PBMCs or T cells enriched from blood (not recorded which). The receptors originated from a woman aged 55-69 years who had recovered from COVID-19. CDR3s include the opening cysteine and the closing phenylalanine or tryptophan. The order of the fields is CDR3 protein, CDR3 DNA, V gene, clone size, J gene, D gene. The D gene is left open where the match is weak. A row's size may be missing; if present it is once, few, many or a size class.

CASSLPGSYEQYF,TGTGCCAGCAGTTTACCAGGTTCCTACGAGCAGTACTTC,TRBV27,NA,TRBJ2-7,NA
CASSEASQGLDYTF,TGTGCCAGCAGTGAAGCTTCCCAGGGACTCGACTACACCTTC,TRBV6-1,NA,TRBJ1-2,NA
CASSQVGSGETQYF,TGTGCCAGCAGCCAAGTAGGGAGCGGAGAGACCCAGTACTTC,TRBV4-2,NA,TRBJ2-5,NA
CASSPEGGDTEAFF,TGTGCCAGCTCACCAGAAGGGGGGGACACTGAAGCTTTCTTT,TRBV18,NA,TRBJ1-1,NA
CATSRDVGEDEKLFF,TGTGCCACCAGCAGAGATGTCGGGGAGGATGAAAAACTGTTTTTT,TRBV15,NA,TRBJ1-4,NA
CASSPLSGYAEAFF,TGTGCCAGCAGCCCCTTGTCGGGATACGCTGAAGCTTTCTTT,TRBV3-1/TRBV3-2,NA,TRBJ1-1,NA
CASSLQGASGNTIYF,TGTGCCAGCAGTTTACAGGGCGCCTCTGGAAACACCATATATTTT,TRBV27,NA,TRBJ1-3,NA
CASSIDDRAVETQYF,TGTGCCAGTAGTATAGATGACAGGGCTGTCGAGACCCAGTACTTC,TRBV19,NA,TRBJ2-5,TRBD1
CASSLSSSGTDTQYF,TGCGCCAGCAGCCTCTCTAGCTCTGGCACAGATACGCAGTATTTT,TRBV4-1,NA,TRBJ2-3,NA
CASLVNTEAFF,TGTGCTAGTCTTGTGAACACTGAAGCTTTCTTT,TRBV12-5,NA,TRBJ1-1,NA
CASSYGLAGVAGELFF,TGTGCCAGCAGCTACGGACTAGCGGGAGTTGCCGGGGAGCTGTTTTTT,TRBV7-2,NA,TRBJ2-2,TRBD2
CSALSTEAFF,TGCAGTGCCCTCTCCACTGAAGCTTTCTTT,TRBV20-1,NA,TRBJ1-1,NA
CASKPTRGQGNTIYF,TGTGCCAGCAAACCTACCCGCGGACAGGGGAACACCATATATTTT,TRBV27,NA,TRBJ1-3,TRBD1
CAISEGRISYEQYF,TGTGCCATCAGTGAAGGCAGGATCTCCTACGAGCAGTACTTC,TRBV10-3,NA,TRBJ2-7,NA
CASSLVAPQETQYF,TGTGCCAGCAGCTTGGTAGCACCACAAGAGACCCAGTACTTC,TRBV5-4,NA,TRBJ2-5,NA
CASSPISGTGNSYEQYF,TGTGCCAGCTCACCCATCTCCGGGACAGGGAACTCCTACGAGCAGTACTTC,TRBV18,NA,TRBJ2-7,TRBD1
CAISNTGVRGEKLFF,TGTGCCATCAGTAATACAGGGGTAAGAGGAGAAAAACTGTTTTTT,TRBV10-3,NA,TRBJ1-4,TRBD1
CASSMTPRQGNQPQHF,TGTGCCAGTAGTATGACCCCGAGACAGGGGAATCAGCCCCAGCATTTT,TRBV19,NA,TRBJ1-5,TRBD1
CAISGQGRNSPLHF,TGTGCCATCAGCGGACAGGGTCGTAATTCACCCCTCCACTTT,TRBV10-3,NA,TRBJ1-6,TRBD1
CASRRDRGDAGYTF,TGTGCCAGCAGAAGGGACAGGGGCGACGCTGGCTACACCTTC,TRBV6-4,NA,TRBJ1-2,TRBD1
CASSPSGQGPSYEQYF,TGTGCCAGCTCACCTTCGGGGCAGGGGCCTTCCTACGAGCAGTACTTC,TRBV18,NA,TRBJ2-7,NA
CAISVQANTEAFF,TGTGCCATCAGTGTCCAGGCGAACACTGAAGCTTTCTTT,TRBV10-3,NA,TRBJ1-1,NA
CASSLLVAQETQYF,TGTGCCAGCAGCTTGTTAGTAGCCCAAGAGACCCAGTACTTC,TRBV5-5,NA,TRBJ2-5,NA
CAGRTGNSPLHF,TGTGCCGGCCGGACGGGGAATTCACCCCTCCACTTT,TRBV6-5,once,TRBJ1-6,NA
CASSEEGRGPRVGETQYF,TGTGCCAGCAGTGAAGAAGGGCGGGGGCCCCGGGTAGGAGAGACCCAGTACTTC,TRBV6-1,NA,TRBJ2-5,NA
CASGLRQGQPQHF,TGTGCTAGTGGTCTTCGACAAGGCCAGCCCCAGCATTTT,TRBV12-5,few,TRBJ1-5,NA
CASSSQSAGPSDF,TGTGCCAGCAGCTCACAGAGCGCGGGACCGTCGGATTTT,TRBV7-9,NA,TRBJ2-3,NA
CASSSGLAGDTGEQFF,TGTGCCAGCAGCTCGGGACTAGCGGGGGATACCGGTGAGCAGTTCTTC,TRBV11-3,NA,TRBJ2-1,TRBD2
CASSSRQGLMNTEAFF,TGTGCCAGCAGCTCCAGACAGGGGCTCATGAACACTGAAGCTTTCTTT,TRBV7-9,NA,TRBJ1-1,TRBD1
CASSSRQQETQYF,TGTGCCAGCAGCTCAAGACAGCAAGAGACCCAGTACTTC,TRBV7-8,NA,TRBJ2-5,NA
CANIQGLAGVLGEETQYF,TGTGCCAACATTCAAGGGCTAGCGGGGGTATTGGGAGAAGAGACCCAGTACTTC,TRBV6-4,NA,TRBJ2-5,TRBD2
CASSISSSYNSPLHF,TGTGCCAGTAGTATCTCGAGCTCCTATAATTCACCCCTCCACTTT,TRBV19,NA,TRBJ1-6,NA
CASTGQNYNEQFF,TGTGCCAGCACGGGACAGAACTACAATGAGCAGTTCTTC,TRBV7-9,NA,TRBJ2-1,TRBD1
CASSIGQGSWYEQYF,TGTGCCAGCAGCATCGGACAGGGGAGTTGGTACGAGCAGTACTTC,TRBV7-2,NA,TRBJ2-7,TRBD1
CSASPPSGISYNEQFF,TGCAGTGCTAGTCCCCCTAGCGGGATCTCCTACAATGAGCAGTTCTTC,TRBV20-1,NA,TRBJ2-1,TRBD2